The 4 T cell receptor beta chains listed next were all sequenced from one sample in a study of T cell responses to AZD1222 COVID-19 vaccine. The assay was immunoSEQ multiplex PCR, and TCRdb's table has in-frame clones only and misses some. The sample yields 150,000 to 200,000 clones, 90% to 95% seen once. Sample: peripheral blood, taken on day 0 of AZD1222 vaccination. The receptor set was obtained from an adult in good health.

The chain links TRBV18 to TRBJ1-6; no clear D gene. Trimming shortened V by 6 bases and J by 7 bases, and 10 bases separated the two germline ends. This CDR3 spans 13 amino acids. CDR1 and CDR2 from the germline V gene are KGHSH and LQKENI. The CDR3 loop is CASSPGRNSPLHF. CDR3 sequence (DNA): TGTGCCAGCTCCCCGGGTCGAAATTCACCCCTCCACTTT.

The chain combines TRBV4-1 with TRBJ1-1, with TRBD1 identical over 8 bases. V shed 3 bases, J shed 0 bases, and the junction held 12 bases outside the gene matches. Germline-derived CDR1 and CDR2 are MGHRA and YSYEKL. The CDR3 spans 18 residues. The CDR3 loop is CASSQSGQVTIMNTEAFF. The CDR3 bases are TGCGCCAGCAGCCAGTCGGGACAGGTCACCATCATGAACACTGAAGCTTTCTTT.

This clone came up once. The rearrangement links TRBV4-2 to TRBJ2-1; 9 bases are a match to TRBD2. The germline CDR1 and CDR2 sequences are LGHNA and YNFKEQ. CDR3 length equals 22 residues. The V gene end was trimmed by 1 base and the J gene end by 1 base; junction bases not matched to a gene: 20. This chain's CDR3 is CASSQGRGGRGVAGVSYNEQFF. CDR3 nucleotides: TGTGCCAGCAGCCAAGGAAGAGGGGGCCGCGGCGTAGCGGGGGTTTCCTACAATGAGCAGTTCTTC.

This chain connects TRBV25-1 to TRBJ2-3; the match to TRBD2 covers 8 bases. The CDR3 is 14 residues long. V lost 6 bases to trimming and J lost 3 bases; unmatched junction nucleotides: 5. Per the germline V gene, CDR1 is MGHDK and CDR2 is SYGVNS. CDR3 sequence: CASSRLAMTDTQYF. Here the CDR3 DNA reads TGTGCCAGCAGCAGACTAGCGATGACAGATACGCAGTATTTT.